These T cell receptor beta chains were read from a single sample in a study of shared clonotypes between healthy human individuals. Assay used: immunoSEQ multiplex PCR; TCRdb lists only in-frame clones, some missing. The data contain about 490,000 clones, about three quarters of them singletons. Sequencing used PBMCs. These receptors were collected from a woman aged 40 to 50 in good health. Some clones in this sample may be carry-over from other donors' samples. CDR3s include the opening cysteine and the closing phenylalanine or tryptophan. A D gene is named only where the DNA matches it firmly.

d_call: TRBD2
j_call: TRBJ2-7
v_call: TRBV6-6
cdr3_aa: CASSLGLAVTYEQYF

d_call: -
j_call: TRBJ1-2
v_call: TRBV28
cdr3_aa: CASSFSGINSYGYTF

d_call: TRBD2
j_call: TRBJ2-7
v_call: TRBV5-4
cdr3_aa: CASSLKTSGVDEQYF

d_call: -
j_call: TRBJ1-4
v_call: TRBV10-2
cdr3_aa: CASRATETNEKLFF

d_call: -
j_call: TRBJ2-5
v_call: TRBV9
cdr3_aa: CASSREYQETQYF

d_call: TRBD2
j_call: TRBJ2-7
v_call: TRBV5-1
cdr3_aa: CARNISGRGYEQYF

d_call: -
j_call: TRBJ1-1
v_call: TRBV28
cdr3_aa: CASSLLSQRNTEAFF

d_call: TRBD1
j_call: TRBJ2-7
v_call: TRBV7-2
cdr3_aa: CASSKTGERYEQYF

d_call: TRBD2
j_call: TRBJ2-1
v_call: TRBV6-6
cdr3_aa: CASSPGVAGHNEQFF

d_call: -
j_call: TRBJ1-1
v_call: TRBV29-1
cdr3_aa: CSVEDYNTEAFF

d_call: -
j_call: TRBJ2-2
v_call: TRBV29-1
cdr3_aa: CSVDIGNTGELFF

d_call: TRBD2
j_call: TRBJ2-6
v_call: TRBV19
cdr3_aa: CASSRGAGANVLTF

d_call: -
j_call: TRBJ1-2
v_call: TRBV6-1
cdr3_aa: CASSEAWGGSGYGYTF

d_call: TRBD2
j_call: TRBJ2-2
v_call: TRBV27
cdr3_aa: CASSPRGGRDTGELFF

d_call: -
j_call: TRBJ2-7
v_call: TRBV6-5
cdr3_aa: CASSYWQGSYEQYF

d_call: -
j_call: TRBJ2-1
v_call: TRBV28
cdr3_aa: CASSFETNEQFF

d_call: -
j_call: TRBJ1-5
v_call: TRBV9
cdr3_aa: CASSPDAYSNQPQHF

d_call: TRBD1
j_call: TRBJ2-2
v_call: TRBV4-3
cdr3_aa: CASSPGQANTGELFF

d_call: TRBD1
j_call: TRBJ1-2
v_call: TRBV27
cdr3_aa: CASSLGQGTVGYTF

d_call: TRBD2
j_call: TRBJ2-3
v_call: TRBV11-2
cdr3_aa: CASSLLSGSPDTQYF

d_call: TRBD1
j_call: TRBJ2-7
v_call: TRBV4-3
cdr3_aa: CASSQDRNRGWSYEQYF

d_call: -
j_call: TRBJ1-1
v_call: TRBV29-1
cdr3_aa: CSVEVGTAAFF

d_call: TRBD1
j_call: TRBJ1-3
v_call: TRBV28
cdr3_aa: CASSIRQGHSGNTIYF

d_call: TRBD1
j_call: TRBJ2-2
v_call: TRBV15
cdr3_aa: CATSRDDRETGELFF

d_call: -
j_call: TRBJ2-7
v_call: TRBV7-9
cdr3_aa: CASSSGDSPSPLRGFQYF

d_call: -
j_call: TRBJ1-5
v_call: TRBV7-9
cdr3_aa: CASSPRGRGNQPQHF

d_call: TRBD2
j_call: TRBJ2-1
v_call: TRBV5-1
cdr3_aa: CASSRGLEPNYNEQFF

d_call: TRBD2
j_call: TRBJ2-5
v_call: TRBV25-1
cdr3_aa: CASSRGDRGTQYF

d_call: -
j_call: TRBJ2-7
v_call: TRBV7-6
cdr3_aa: CASSSGGGTYEQYF

d_call: TRBD2
j_call: TRBJ2-3
v_call: TRBV7-3
cdr3_aa: CASSSGLAGGKDTQYF

d_call: -
j_call: TRBJ1-1
v_call: TRBV14
cdr3_aa: CASSWGWNTEAFF

d_call: -
j_call: TRBJ1-3
v_call: TRBV7-2
cdr3_aa: CASSLGQTGNTIYF

d_call: TRBD2
j_call: TRBJ2-3
v_call: TRBV9
cdr3_aa: CASSWGLASTDTQYF

d_call: TRBD1
j_call: TRBJ2-7
v_call: TRBV5-1
cdr3_aa: CASSPPGGPREQYF

d_call: TRBD2
j_call: TRBJ2-1
v_call: TRBV28
cdr3_aa: CASSPSSGRTNEQFF

d_call: -
j_call: TRBJ1-5
v_call: TRBV7-8
cdr3_aa: CASSWSTTDQPQHF

d_call: -
j_call: TRBJ2-5
v_call: TRBV7-7
cdr3_aa: CASSLAKRETQYF

d_call: TRBD1
j_call: TRBJ2-4
v_call: TRBV5-6
cdr3_aa: CASSNRQGNIQYF

d_call: -
j_call: TRBJ2-1
v_call: TRBV27
cdr3_aa: CASSLTAGSSYNEQFF

d_call: -
j_call: TRBJ1-1
v_call: TRBV4-3
cdr3_aa: CASSQEWTENTEAFF

d_call: TRBD1
j_call: TRBJ2-1
v_call: TRBV28
cdr3_aa: CASGGQVYNEQFF

d_call: TRBD2
j_call: TRBJ2-5
v_call: TRBV7-9
cdr3_aa: CASSLGGSAGGGETQYF

d_call: -
j_call: TRBJ2-2
v_call: TRBV21-1
cdr3_aa: CASTSGWAWGNTGELFF

d_call: -
j_call: TRBJ2-5
v_call: TRBV19
cdr3_aa: CASSIGRRYQETQYF

d_call: TRBD2
j_call: TRBJ2-5
v_call: TRBV30
cdr3_aa: CAWSTLGTSGQETQYF

d_call: -
j_call: TRBJ1-2
v_call: TRBV18
cdr3_aa: CASSPSATSLYGYTF